This T cell receptor beta chain is drawn from a study of lymphopenia after photon versus proton radiotherapy. Study-level findings and limits: Post-nadir diversity loss with photons came from oligoclonal expansion, particularly CD8+ Temra cells. A bigger post-nadir fall in TCR diversity correlated inversely with survival time in deceased patients. Proton therapy kept repertoires fairly stable, unlike photons, which gained effector/memory cells.

TCRdb's copy holds only in-frame clones and misses some; the assay was immunoSEQ multiplex PCR. The sample includes roughly 25,000 clones, roughly 87% of them seen just once. Trimming cost V 4 bases and J 4 bases; bases outside gene matches: 7. Germline V gene sequence: CDR1 SGHTS, CDR2 YDEGEE. CDR3 length: 15 amino acids. Points on this clone: Its antigen is undetermined.

The J gene is TRBJ2-3, the V gene TRBV5-8, with 9 nucleotides matching TRBD1. The TCR originated in a man aged 45-65 years with gastric cancer. Source: peripheral blood, taken from a patient treated with photon-based radiotherapy. As DNA, the CDR3 is TGTGCCAGCAGCCCGGGACAGGGTGGCCCAGATACGCAGTATTTT. Translation gives CASSPGQGGPDTQYF.